This T cell receptor beta chain derives from a study of control samples from healthy donors and cancer patients. Using immunoSEQ multiplex PCR, the repertoire was profiled, and TCRdb retains in-frame clones only, with some absent. The sample records approximately 190,000 clones, 91% being singletons. This TCR came from a man aged 30-40 years in good health. Sequences were obtained from blood.

The CDR3 nucleotides are TGTGCCAGCAGCTTAGAGAGGGGGCGCACAGCCGAGCAGTTCTTC. The encoded protein is CASSLERGRTAEQFF. J is TRBJ2-1 and V is TRBV11-2, with 7 bases matching TRBD1. Germline values: CDR1 SGHAT, CDR2 FQNNGV. Losses at the gene ends were 0 bases for V and 10 bases for J; bases not matched to a gene: 9. The CDR3 has 15 residues. The full variable domain, completed using reference TRBV11-2 and TRBJ2-1, is EAGVAQSPRYKIIEKRQSVAFWCNPISGHATLYWYQQILGQGPKLLIQFQNNGVVDDSQLPKDRFSAERLKGVDSTLKIQPAKLEDSAVYLCASSLERGRTAEQFFGPGTRLTVL.